A single sample gave rise to the 19 T cell receptor beta chains below, sequenced in a study of T-cell memory formation after mild COVID-19. TCRdb reprocessed the 5' RACE reads with MiXCR, giving one entry per CDR3 protein. The table lists 450,000 to 650,000 distinct CDR3 sequences, 20% to 25% of them singletons. The sequenced material came from PBMCs or a T cell subset sorted from them (not recorded which). The receptors shown here come from an adult woman who had mild COVID-19 (a few samples of this study predate the infection). Cell type and time point are not known.

V and J are TRBV29-1 and TRBJ1-2, with D uncertain. The length of the CDR3 is 16 residues. Germline CDR1 is SQVTM and CDR2 is ANQGSEA. V dropped 4 bases and J dropped 0 bases, with 18 bases sitting between them. CDR3 nucleotide sequence: TGCAGCGTTGCCTCAGTACTGACAAGGCCTAACTATGGCTACACCTTC. Protein: CSVASVLTRPNYGYTF. Together with reference TRBV29-1 and TRBJ1-2, the CDR3 gives the full variable domain: SAVISQKPSRDICQRGTSLTIQCQVDSQVTMMFWYRQQPGQSLTLIATANQGSEATYESGFVIDKFPISRPNLTFSTLTVSNMSPEDSSIYLCSVASVLTRPNYGYTFGSGTRLTVV.

This clonotype was counted between two and nine times. The chain is built from TRBV7-3 and TRBJ1-1; possibly TRBD1 for D (5 bases). Germline assignment: CDR1 SGHTA and CDR2 FQGTGA. The V and J ends lost 6 bases and 0 bases respectively, with 14 bases between them. The CDR3 contains 15 residues. Here the CDR3 DNA reads TGTGCCAGCAGTCCATTCGCAGGGATGAACACTGAAGCTTTCTTT. It codes for CASSPFAGMNTEAFF.

This clonotype was seen more than once but under ten times. The J gene is TRBJ2-2, the V gene TRBV29-1; 7 bases are a match to TRBD1. Trimming took 3 bases from V and 1 from J; bases not matched to a gene: 5. The germline V gene has CDR1 SQVTM and CDR2 ANQGSEA. The CDR3 is 15 amino acids. This CDR3 reads CSVEEWTGNTGELFF. The CDR3 nucleotides read TGCAGCGTTGAGGAGTGGACAGGGAACACCGGGGAGCTGTTTTTT.

This clonotype has a handful of counts. J is TRBJ2-5 and V is TRBV2; 8 nucleotides match TRBD1. Germline trimming cut 7 bases from V and 8 bases from J; bases unmatched to any gene: 9. In germline, CDR1 is SNHLY, CDR2 FYNNEI. The CDR3 sequence is 13 residues long. The CDR3 loop reads CASIGQGLGTQYF. The CDR3 nucleotides read TGTGCCAGCATCGGACAGGGTTTGGGAACCCAGTACTTC.

This clonotype occurred many times. This chain connects TRBV7-2 to TRBJ2-7; D could derive from TRBD1 or TRBD2 (7 bases each). Trimming left V 2 bases short and J 6 bases short, with 14 bases between. The CDR3 has 14 residues. Germline V gene data show CDR1 as SGHTA and CDR2 as FQGNSA. CDR3 in amino acids: CASSLIRGGGEQYF. Written as DNA, the CDR3 is TGTGCCAGCAGCTTAATCAGGGGGGGCGGCGAGCAGTACTTC.

The chain is built from TRBV12-3 or TRBV12-4 and TRBJ2-7; D gene unclear. The CDR3 has 16 residues. Trimming stripped 5 bases from V and 3 bases from J, with 20 bases between. This chain's CDR3 is CASSRRREASGYEQYF. Here the CDR3 DNA reads TGTGCCAGCAGTCGCCGACGCGAGGCCTCAGGCTACGAGCAGTACTTC.

The chain joins TRBV19 to TRBJ1-5; the D is unclear. The CDR3 has 14 amino acids. The germline CDR1 and CDR2 sequences are LNHDA and SQIVND (reference sequence). Trimming removed 0 bases from V and 7 bases from J, with 10 bases in between. The CDR3 DNA is TGTGCCAGTAGTATAGATGGGTTTGGCCAGCCCCAGCATTTT. Protein: CASSIDGFGQPQHF.

This clonotype turned up a few times. The chain has TRBV6-2 or TRBV6-3 and TRBJ1-1; D is possibly TRBD1 (5 bases). This CDR3 is 15 amino acids long. V was pared by 6 bases and J by 7 bases, with 21 bases between. CDR1 is MNHEY, CDR2 SVGEGT, per germline. CDR3 region: CASRPGTIGASEAFF. As DNA, the CDR3 is TGTGCCAGCAGACCGGGAACAATCGGGGCCAGTGAAGCTTTCTTT.

J is TRBJ2-7 and V is TRBV9; 10 bases are a match to TRBD2. The CDR3 contains 16 residues. Looked up from germline, CDR1 is SGDLS and CDR2 is YYNGEE. J was trimmed by 3 bases and V by 4 bases; bases with no gene match: 10. This CDR3 is CASSPSSTSGDYEQYF. In DNA form, the CDR3 reads TGTGCCAGCAGCCCCTCGTCAACTAGCGGGGACTACGAGCAGTACTTC.

The chain combines TRBV5-1 with TRBJ2-7, with TRBD2 identical over 8 bases. Per the germline V gene, CDR1 is SGHRS and CDR2 is YFSETQ. There are 15 residues in the CDR3. Trimming cost V 0 bases and J 7 bases; bases outside gene matches: 9. The DNA for the CDR3 is TGCGCCAGCAGCTTGGGAGCGGGGGTTGTTTTTGAGCAGTACTTC. It encodes CASSLGAGVVFEQYF.

This clonotype showed up just a few times. The J gene is TRBJ2-1, the V gene TRBV28; D might be TRBD2 (6 bases). The CDR3 has 16 residues. V lost 3 bases and J 3 bases, leaving 15 bases between the germline ends. Germline V CDR1 and CDR2: MDHEN, SYDVKM. The CDR3 loop is CASSLSVAEYYNEQFF. The CDR3 DNA reads TGTGCCAGCAGTTTGTCGGTAGCGGAGTACTACAATGAGCAGTTCTTC.

V usage is TRBV29-1 and J usage is TRBJ2-7; D is tentatively TRBD1 or TRBD2 (5 bases each). CDR3 length equals 13 residues. The V gene lost 5 bases and the J gene lost 3 bases, with 14 bases spanning the gap. Germline V lookup: CDR1 SQVTM, CDR2 ANQGSEA. CDR3 amino acids: CSVSKGRDYEQYF. As DNA, the CDR3 is TGCAGCGTTTCAAAGGGACGGGACTACGAGCAGTACTTC.

This chain links TRBV6-5 with TRBJ1-2; no definite D call. V lost 8 bases to trimming and J lost 10 bases, with 20 bases between them. CDR3 length equals 13 residues. In germline, CDR1 is MNHEY, CDR2 SVGAGI. Written as DNA, the CDR3 is TGTGCCAGCCGCGACGGGATATCTATATCCTACACCTTC. This gives the protein CASRDGISISYTF.

This clonotype was detected a few times. The gene calls are TRBV5-1 and TRBJ1-6; D is unresolved. The V end was cut by 4 bases, the J end by 0 bases, with 17 bases between. The CDR3 runs to 18 residues. CDR1 SGHRS and CDR2 YFSETQ come from the germline V gene. CDR3 region: CASSLGLTGSSYNSPLHF. The CDR3 DNA reads as TGCGCCAGCAGCCTTGGATTGACGGGGAGCTCCTATAATTCACCCCTCCACTTT. Combining the CDR3 with reference TRBV5-1 and TRBJ1-6 gives the whole variable domain KAGVTQTPRYLIKTRGQQVTLSCSPISGHRSVSWYQQTPGQGLQFLFEYFSETQRNKGNFPGRFSGRQFSNSRSEMNVSTLELGDSALYLCASSLGLTGSSYNSPLHFGNGTRLTVT.

This clonotype was detected only a few times. The V and J genes are TRBV20-1 and TRBJ2-7; the match to TRBD2 covers 10 bases. Germline CDR1 reads DFQATT; CDR2 reads SNEGSKA (reference sequence). The CDR3 spans 13 residues. J was trimmed by 2 bases and V by 6 bases; bases with no gene match: 4. The CDR3 bases are TGCAGTGCCATAAGCGGGGGGGCCTACGAGCAGTACTTC. It is translated as CSAISGGAYEQYF.

This clonotype was detected only a few times. The chain joins TRBV3-1 to TRBJ2-7; D is uncertain. The CDR3 runs 14 residues. CDR1 and CDR2 (germline): LGHDT, YNNKEL (reference sequence). Trimming cost V 2 bases and J 7 bases, with 15 bases left between them. The CDR3, as DNA: TGTGCCAGCAGCCAATTAGCACTCTCTTGGGAGCAGTACTTC. This codes for CASSQLALSWEQYF.

This clonotype turned up a few times. V gene TRBV6-2 or TRBV6-3 combines with J gene TRBJ1-5; D is undetermined. Between the trimmed V and J ends, which lost 8 bases and 2 bases, there was a span of 7 bases. This CDR3 is built from 12 residues. CDR1 and CDR2 from the germline V gene are MNHEY and SVGEGT. CDR3 in amino acids: CASHPGNQPQHF. The DNA of the CDR3 is TGTGCCAGCCATCCAGGCAATCAGCCCCAGCATTTT.

The chain combines TRBV4-2 with TRBJ2-1; 10 bases line up with TRBD1. CDR1 is LGHNA and CDR2 is YNFKEQ in the germline V gene. V was pared by 3 bases and J by 0 bases, with 14 bases of the junction left unmatched. The CDR3 runs to 20 residues. Here the CDR3 reads CASSHPPGQGPPSSYNEQFF. Written as DNA, the CDR3 is TGTGCCAGCAGCCACCCCCCGGGACAGGGGCCTCCGAGCTCCTACAATGAGCAGTTCTTC.

This clonotype was counted a few times. V usage is TRBV18 and J usage is TRBJ1-1; D call uncertain. This CDR3 has 15 amino acids. The V gene lost 6 bases and the J gene lost 0 bases, with 14 bases spanning the gap. Germline CDR1 KGHSH, CDR2 LQKENI. CDR3 region: CASSLNGGLNTEAFF. For the CDR3, the DNA is TGTGCCAGCTCCCTCAACGGAGGGCTGAACACTGAAGCTTTCTTT.